These 28 T cell receptor beta chains share one sample of origin, sequenced in a study of shared clonotypes between healthy human individuals. Profiling relied on immunoSEQ multiplex PCR, and the TCRdb table lists in-frame clones only, not all of them. The table includes roughly 1.4 million clones, roughly 98.5% detected once. The sample comprised naive CD4+ T cells sorted from blood. Subset: CD45RA+ positively selected. Source of these receptors: a man younger than 45 in good health.

The chain combines TRBV5-4 with TRBJ2-1, with D possibly TRBD2 on 5 matching bases. V was cut by 0 bases and J by 1 base, with 17 bases left in between. The CDR3 is 18 residues long. CDR1 SGHNT and CDR2 YYREEE come from the germline V gene (reference sequence). The CDR3 DNA follows: TGTGCCAGCAGCTTGGCGACTAAGGCGGGCCAATCCTACAATGAGCAGTTCTTC. This gives the protein CASSLATKAGQSYNEQFF. Filled out from reference TRBV5-4 and TRBJ2-1, the complete variable domain reads ETGVTQSPTHLIKTRGQQVTLRCSSQSGHNTVSWYQQALGQGPQFIFQYYREEENGRGNFPPRFSGLQFPNYSSELNVNALELDDSALYLCASSLATKAGQSYNEQFFGPGTRLTVL.

This chain uses TRBV18 with TRBJ1-5, with 8 bases matching TRBD1. Trimming took 8 bases from V and 4 from J; bases not matched to a gene: 4. The CDR3 contains 13 residues. Germline V gives CDR1 KGHSH, CDR2 LQKENI. The CDR3 spells CASKGQGNQPQHF. For the CDR3, the DNA is TGTGCCAGCAAAGGACAGGGAAATCAGCCCCAGCATTTT.

This chain uses TRBV7-3 with TRBJ2-2; D is perhaps TRBD1 (5 bases). This CDR3 has 16 amino acids. Germline V gene sequence: CDR1 SGHTA, CDR2 FQGTGA. Deletions cut 4 bases from V and 0 bases from J, with 12 bases between. CDR3 sequence (DNA): TGTGCCAGCAGCTGGTGGGGCACAGCGAACACCGGGGAGCTGTTTTTT. This codes for CASSWWGTANTGELFF.

The V call is TRBV28, the J call TRBJ1-2, with D perhaps TRBD1 (5 bases). Germline loops: CDR1 MDHEN, CDR2 SYDVKM. Trimming left V 5 bases short and J 4 bases short, with 11 bases between. The CDR3 covers 13 residues. The CDR3 DNA is TGTGCCAGCAGTACCGCCGACAGCTATGGCTACACCTTC. Its translation is CASSTADSYGYTF.

In its sample, this clone was seen once. This chain links TRBV7-2 with TRBJ2-6; the D is unclear. The CDR3 sequence is 15 residues long. The V end lost 3 bases, the J end lost 2 bases, and 8 bases lay between the germline ends. Germline V gene data show CDR1 as SGHTA and CDR2 as FQGNSA. CDR3 in DNA: TGTGCCAGCAGCTTTGTCACTCCTGGGGCCAACGTCCTGACTTTC. Its translation is CASSFVTPGANVLTF.

This clone was counted once. The V call is TRBV9, the J call TRBJ2-1, with TRBD1 as a possible D gene (7 bases). V was shortened by 4 bases and J by 6 bases, with 17 bases between the two germline ends. The CDR3 is made up of 15 amino acids. The germline V gene encodes CDR1 SGDLS and CDR2 YYNGEE. The CDR3 here is CASSQGGQGFNEQFF. The CDR3 nucleotides read TGTGCCAGCAGCCAGGGGGGACAAGGTTTCAATGAGCAGTTCTTC.

As concerns this clone: Distinct nucleotide sequences in the sample also encode this CDR3. V and J are TRBV5-1 and TRBJ2-5, with D unclear. The germline V gene encodes CDR1 SGHRS and CDR2 YFSETQ. The CDR3 spans 14 residues. V lost 0 bases and J 3 bases, leaving 9 bases between the germline ends. CDR3 amino acids: CASSLAGTEETQYF. The CDR3 coding sequence is TGCGCCAGCAGCTTGGCGGGTACCGAAGAGACCCAGTACTTC. Combining the CDR3 with reference TRBV5-1 and TRBJ2-5 gives the whole variable domain KAGVTQTPRYLIKTRGQQVTLSCSPISGHRSVSWYQQTPGQGLQFLFEYFSETQRNKGNFPGRFSGRQFSNSRSEMNVSTLELGDSALYLCASSLAGTEETQYFGPGTRLLVL.

The chain carries TRBV29-1 and TRBJ2-1; D possibly corresponds to TRBD2 (6 bases). The CDR3 is made up of 16 amino acids. Trimming pared 5 bases from V and 8 bases from J, leaving 25 bases between. Germline assignment: CDR1 SQVTM and CDR2 ANQGSEA. The CDR3 is CSVPLDSGQSPHEQFF. The CDR3 DNA sequence: TGCAGCGTTCCCTTGGATAGCGGCCAGAGTCCCCATGAGCAGTTCTTC.

This chain connects TRBV27 to TRBJ2-1, with 7 bases that match TRBD2. Germline CDR1 MNHEY, CDR2 SMNVEV (reference sequence). CDR3 length equals 16 residues. The V segment lost 5 bases and the J segment 6 bases; nucleotides outside the gene matches: 13. The CDR3 sequence is CASSLREVGRSNEQFF. The CDR3 DNA reads as TGTGCCAGCAGTCTACGGGAGGTTGGGCGGAGCAATGAGCAGTTCTTC.

The V gene is TRBV7-9, the J gene TRBJ1-5, with 8 nucleotides matching TRBD1. The trim removed 3 bases at V and 4 bases at J, leaving 11 bases unmatched. The CDR3 length is 17 residues. Germline loops: CDR1 SEHNR, CDR2 FQNEAQ (reference sequence). CDR3 bases: TGTGCCAGCAGCTTCTCCACCGGGACAGGATTTAATCAGCCCCAGCATTTT. It specifies CASSFSTGTGFNQPQHF.

This chain links TRBV14 with TRBJ1-1; D perhaps matches TRBD1 (5 bases). Germline values: CDR1 SGHDN, CDR2 FVKESK. This CDR3 is 13 amino acids long. Trimming left V 0 bases short and J 4 bases short, with 6 bases between. CDR3 protein: CASSQDGATEAFF. Written as DNA, the CDR3 is TGTGCCAGCAGCCAAGATGGGGCCACTGAAGCTTTCTTT.

The chain couples TRBV11-2 to TRBJ1-5; D unclear. Germline assignment: CDR1 SGHAT and CDR2 FQNNGV. CDR3 length: 13 amino acids. V was clipped by 4 bases and J by 1 base, with 5 bases between them. The CDR3 DNA sequence: TGTGCCAGCAGCTCACGGAGCAATCAGCCCCAGCATTTT. It yields the protein CASSSRSNQPQHF.

V and J are TRBV7-3 and TRBJ2-1; no clear D. The CDR3 is 14 residues long. Germline V gene sequence: CDR1 SGHTA, CDR2 FQGTGA. With 5 bases removed from V and 5 bases from J, the gap between germline ends came to 13 bases. The CDR3 sequence: CASSNEREDNEQFF. DNA of the CDR3: TGTGCCAGCAGCAACGAAAGGGAAGACAATGAGCAGTTCTTC.

V and J are TRBV4-1 and TRBJ2-7; D is ambiguous. V was trimmed by 1 base and J by 4 bases, leaving 8 bases between them. This CDR3 comprises 13 residues. Germline V lookup: CDR1 MGHRA, CDR2 YSYEKL. In DNA, the CDR3 is TGCGCCAGCAGCCAAGGGGCGCATTACGAGCAGTACTTC. This translates into CASSQGAHYEQYF.

The genes are TRBV11-2 and TRBJ2-7, with a weak D call TRBD1 (5 bases). The germline V gene has CDR1 SGHAT and CDR2 FQNNGV. This CDR3 region has 15 residues. Trimming left V 0 bases short and J 2 bases short, with 11 bases between. The CDR3 nucleotides read TGTGCCAGCAGCTTAGATCCGACAGCAACCTACGAGCAGTACTTC. Encoded protein: CASSLDPTATYEQYF.

The chain's CDR3 is CASSQDRGEIGYTF. The CDR3 region has the DNA TGCGCCAGCAGCCAGGACAGGGGGGAAATTGGCTACACCTTC. V usage is TRBV5-1 and J usage is TRBJ1-2, with 10 bases aligning to TRBD1. Losses at the gene ends were 4 bases for V and 7 bases for J; bases not matched to a gene: 7. The V gene's germline CDR1 is SGHRS and CDR2 YFSETQ. The CDR3 is made up of 14 amino acids. Together with reference TRBV5-1 and TRBJ1-2, the CDR3 gives the full variable domain: KAGVTQTPRYLIKTRGQQVTLSCSPISGHRSVSWYQQTPGQGLQFLFEYFSETQRNKGNFPGRFSGRQFSNSRSEMNVSTLELGDSALYLCASSQDRGEIGYTFGSGTRLTVV.

The genes are TRBV5-5 and TRBJ2-7, with 12 nucleotides matching TRBD1. CDR3 length: 13 residues. The V gene end was trimmed by 7 bases and the J gene end by 4 bases; junction bases not matched to a gene: 3. The germline V gene encodes CDR1 SGHKS and CDR2 YYEKEE (reference sequence). The CDR3 coding sequence is TGTGCCAGCGGGACAGGGGGCGGTTACGAGCAGTACTTC. Amino acid sequence: CASGTGGGYEQYF.

The rearrangement links TRBV20-1 to TRBJ2-7, with 7 bases fitting TRBD1. The CDR3 runs to 11 residues. Germline V gene sequence: CDR1 DFQATT, CDR2 SNEGSKA (reference sequence). V gave up 6 bases and J gave up 8 bases; unmatched junction bases: 7. The CDR3 is CSANSGGKQYF. CDR3 DNA: TGCAGTGCAAACTCAGGGGGAAAGCAGTACTTC.

The chain joins TRBV6-1 to TRBJ2-3, with TRBD2 matching over 8 bases. V was pared by 4 bases and J by 3 bases, with 12 bases of the junction left unmatched. The germline V gene has CDR1 MNHNS and CDR2 SASEGT. The CDR3 sequence is 17 residues long. The CDR3 DNA sequence: TGTGCCAGCAGTGTGCAAGGAGGCGGGAGGCGGACAGATACGCAGTATTTT. Translating gives CASSVQGGGRRTDTQYF.

Notes on this clone: At the DNA level, this CDR3 is encoded by other sequences in the same sample as well. V usage is TRBV6-4 and J usage is TRBJ1-5; D ambiguous. V was trimmed by 3 bases and J by 0 bases, leaving 6 bases between them. Germline loops: CDR1 MRHNA, CDR2 SNTAGT. The CDR3 length is 14 residues. For the CDR3, the DNA is TGTGCCAGCAGTGATGTGTATAGCAATCAGCCCCAGCATTTT. Residues: CASSDVYSNQPQHF.

The chain has TRBV5-6 and TRBJ2-4, with D unresolved. Germline V CDR1 and CDR2: SGHDT, YYEEEE. The CDR3 is made up of 13 amino acids. V lost 5 bases and J lost 0, with 6 bases in between. CDR3 amino acids: CASRQIAKNIQYF. CDR3 bases: TGTGCCAGCAGGCAGATAGCCAAAAACATTCAGTACTTC.

This chain joins TRBV19 and TRBJ2-3; D unclear. The V gene lost 4 bases and the J gene lost 0 bases, with 8 bases spanning the gap. CDR1 LNHDA and CDR2 SQIVND come from the germline V gene (reference sequence). The CDR3 is made up of 14 amino acids. The CDR3 sequence: CASSSRRSTDTQYF. DNA of the CDR3: TGTGCCAGTAGTAGTAGAAGGAGCACAGATACGCAGTATTTT.

Note on this clone: In the same sample, other DNA sequences code for this CDR3. The CDR3 sequence: CASSEVGEQYF. The CDR3, as DNA: TGTGCCAGCAGTGAGGTAGGGGAGCAGTACTTC. The chain is built from TRBV6-1 and TRBJ2-7; D unresolved. V lost 3 bases and J 7 bases, leaving 7 bases between the germline ends. The CDR3 consists of 11 residues. CDR1 is MNHNS and CDR2 is SASEGT in the germline V gene.

The sample holds one count of this clone. The rearrangement links TRBV7-2 to TRBJ2-7; TRBD1 matches at 9 bases. The trim removed 5 bases at V and 6 bases at J, leaving 8 bases unmatched. CDR1 is SGHTA, CDR2 FQGNSA, per germline. This CDR3 has 14 residues. CDR3 bases: TGTGCCAGCAGCCATCGACAGGGGGAGGGCGAGCAGTACTTC. Translation: CASSHRQGEGEQYF. Supplemented by reference TRBV7-2 and TRBJ2-7, the full variable domain reads GAGVSQSPSNKVTEKGKDVELRCDPISGHTALYWYRQSLGQGLEFLIYFQGNSAPDKSGLPSDRFSAERTGGSVSTLTIQRTQQEDSAVYLCASSHRQGEGEQYFGPGTRLTVT.

In this sample, this clone turned up a few times. The sample carries other DNA sequences with the same CDR3. The chain carries TRBV20-1 and TRBJ1-1, with D unclear. The ends were cut back, 3 bases at V and 2 bases at J, with 4 bases in the middle. The CDR3 has 11 amino acids. Germline assignment: CDR1 DFQATT and CDR2 SNEGSKA (reference sequence). For the CDR3, the DNA is TGCAGTGCTAGGCCCAACACTGAAGCTTTCTTT. It specifies CSARPNTEAFF.

This sequence joins TRBV7-2 and TRBJ2-1; 9 bases line up with TRBD2. With V trimmed by 3 bases and J by 6 bases, 3 bases remained unmatched. The CDR3 runs 14 residues. Germline assignment: CDR1 SGHTA and CDR2 FQGNSA. CDR3 loop: CASSFLLAGNEQFF. CDR3 DNA: TGTGCCAGCAGCTTCCTACTAGCGGGCAATGAGCAGTTCTTC.

This chain joins TRBV10-1 and TRBJ2-7, with a weak D call TRBD2 (6 bases). The V end lost 3 bases, the J end lost 2 bases, and 11 bases lay between the germline ends. The V gene's germline CDR1 is WNHNN and CDR2 SYGVQD (reference sequence). CDR3 size: 14 residues. CDR3 in DNA: TGCGCCAGCAGTGACGGAGGGGTCACCTACGAGCAGTACTTC. Protein: CASSDGGVTYEQYF.

Details on this clone: Other nucleotide sequences in the sample specify the same CDR3. CDR3 region: CASSPGQLNTEAFF. The DNA of the CDR3 is TGTGCCAGCAGCCCGGGACAGTTGAACACTGAAGCTTTCTTT. The rearrangement uses TRBV27 and TRBJ1-1, with TRBD1 identical over 7 bases. J gave up 0 bases and V 6 bases, and 4 bases lay outside the gene matches. CDR1 and CDR2 from the germline V gene are MNHEY and SMNVEV (reference sequence). The CDR3 covers 14 residues.